This T cell receptor (beta chain) comes out of a study of cytomegalovirus exposure and HLA in healthy donors. Looking at the study overall: Unique TCRs numbering around 80 million, obtained from HLA-typed donors, made up an early data release. Study results and caveats: Immune exposure information available was restricted to CMV serostatus. In presence/absence analyses, roughly uniform sequencing depth across donors was assumed.

Researchers ran the PCR with 60 Vbeta and 13 Jbeta primers. Sequencing used immunoSEQ multiplex PCR; TCRdb keeps in-frame clones, though not all of them. Among 200,000 or so clones listed, 65% to 85% were seen once. V lost 4 bases, J lost 4 bases, and 13 bases lay in between. Germline V gives CDR1 SQVTM, CDR2 ANQGSEA. This CDR3 comprises 13 residues. Concerning this clone itself: Its antigen is unidentified.

The sample consisted of PBMCs. The TCR comes from a man in his thirties or forties in good health and CMV-seronegative. This chain uses TRBV29-1 with TRBJ1-2, with a tentative D call TRBD1 (6 bases). CDR3 residues: CSVAGGGGYGYTF. Here the CDR3 DNA reads TGCAGCGTTGCCGGAGGGGGGGGCTATGGCTACACCTTC.